A single T cell receptor beta chain is shown here with its context. The CDR3 is 14 residues long. V was clipped by 5 bases and J by 10 bases, with 15 bases between them. Germline V gene lookup returns CDR1 SGHAT and CDR2 FQNNGV. These data belong to a study of cytomegalovirus exposure and HLA in healthy donors. With 60 Vbeta and 13 Jbeta primers, the PCR was carried out. Assay: immunoSEQ multiplex PCR; the TCRdb copy retains only in-frame clones and omits some. This sample has roughly 100,000 clones, with 81% found just once. The sample taken for sequencing was PBMCs. This receptor was obtained from a human donor in good health. The J gene is TRBJ1-6, the V gene TRBV11-2; tentative D call: TRBD1 (6 bases). CDR3 loop: CASSPQGSRSPLHF. The CDR3 DNA follows: TGTGCCAGCAGCCCCCAGGGGAGTCGGTCACCCCTCCACTTT.